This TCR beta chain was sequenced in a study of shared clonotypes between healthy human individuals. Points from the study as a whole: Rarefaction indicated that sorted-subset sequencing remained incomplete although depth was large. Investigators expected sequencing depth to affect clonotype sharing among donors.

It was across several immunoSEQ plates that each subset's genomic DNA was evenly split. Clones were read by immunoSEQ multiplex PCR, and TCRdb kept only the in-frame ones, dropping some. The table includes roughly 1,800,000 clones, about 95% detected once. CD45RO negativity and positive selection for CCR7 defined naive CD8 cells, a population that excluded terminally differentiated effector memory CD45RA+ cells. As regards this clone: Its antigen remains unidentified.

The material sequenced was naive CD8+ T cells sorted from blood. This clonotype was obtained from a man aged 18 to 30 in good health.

CDR3 region: CASSQDLSGIDNEQFF. The CDR3 coding sequence is TGTGCCAGCAGCCAAGATTTGTCAGGGATTGACAATGAGCAGTTCTTC. The rearrangement joins TRBV14 to TRBJ2-1; TRBD1 might be the D (5 bases). The length of the CDR3 is 16 residues. Trimming pared 0 bases from V and 5 bases from J, leaving 14 bases between. Per the germline V gene, CDR1 is SGHDN and CDR2 is FVKESK.